Below, 2 T cell receptor beta chains from the same sample are listed, as sequenced in a study of post-analysis software for immune sequencing data (dated by TCRdb to the mid-2010s). What the study reported, not specific to this receptor: Significantly higher frequencies in patients than in controls were found for a handful of TRBV segments, including TRBV5-6, TRBV5-1 and TRBV20-1.

Their cognate antigens are unknown. The library was built by means of PCR. Sequencing took place on an Illumina HiSeq 2500. Unique molecular identifiers were incorporated into TCR beta cDNA libraries to reduce PCR and sequencing biases. In TCRdb, the public reads were trimmed at Q25 with fastp and aligned with MiXCR, with productive beta chains retained. One record per CDR3 amino acid sequence lists the most common genes and DNA. Within this sample are 450,000 to 650,000 distinct CDR3 sequences, with roughly two fifths of them counted one time only. The ten top clones hold 1.5% to 2% of the sample. Material for sequencing was blood. These receptors were collected from a girl under 18 with multiple sclerosis.

This sequence joins TRBV12-3 or TRBV12-4 and TRBJ2-5; D perhaps matches TRBD2 (6 bases). The DNA matches TRBJ2-7 better at its end, which makes the J call doubtful. The CDR3 has 14 residues. The DNA of the CDR3 is TGTGCCAGCAGTTTTCGACTTGGAGGGTACGAGCAGTACTTC. This encodes CASSFRLGGYEQYF.

In its sample, this clonotype was seen a few times. The V gene is TRBV6-1, the J gene TRBJ2-3, with TRBD2 matching 9 bases. Germline loops: CDR1 MNHNS, CDR2 SASEGT. The CDR3 totals 14 residues. Trimming at V came to 7 bases and at J to 4 bases, leaving 6 bases not matched to a gene. The CDR3 region is CASIRTSASDTQYF. The CDR3 coding sequence is TGTGCCAGCATTAGGACTAGCGCGTCAGATACGCAGTATTTT.